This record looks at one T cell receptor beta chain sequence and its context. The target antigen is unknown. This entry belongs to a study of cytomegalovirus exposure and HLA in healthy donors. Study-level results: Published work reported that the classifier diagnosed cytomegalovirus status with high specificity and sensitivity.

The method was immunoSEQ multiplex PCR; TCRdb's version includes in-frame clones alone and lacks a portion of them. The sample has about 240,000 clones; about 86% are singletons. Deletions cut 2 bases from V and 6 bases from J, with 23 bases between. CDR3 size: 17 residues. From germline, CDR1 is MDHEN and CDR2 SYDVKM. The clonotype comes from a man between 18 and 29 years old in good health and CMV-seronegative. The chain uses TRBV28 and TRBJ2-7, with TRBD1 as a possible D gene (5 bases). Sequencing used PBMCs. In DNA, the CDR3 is TGTGCCAGCAGTTTAATTTCCGCACCAACAGGTCTGGCCGAGCAGTACTTC. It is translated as CASSLISAPTGLAEQYF.